The 3 T cell receptor beta chains presented below share a single source sample, sequenced in a study of cytomegalovirus exposure and HLA in healthy donors. Primers: 60 Vbeta forward and 13 Jbeta reverse. Clones were sequenced by immunoSEQ multiplex PCR, and TCRdb holds only the in-frame ones, with some missing. The sample lists under 110,000 clones, roughly four fifths seen once, with more than 2.5% in the top ten. The material sequenced was PBMCs. Source of these receptors: a male donor in good health and CMV-seropositive.

The V call is TRBV30, the J call TRBJ1-1; TRBD1 aligns across 9 bases. The V and J ends lost 2 bases and 4 bases, in that order; junction bases with no gene match: 8. The CDR3 consists of 15 residues. CDR1 and CDR2 from the germline V gene are GTSNPN and SVGIG (reference sequence). The CDR3 spells CAWSTQGAVGTEAFF. The CDR3 nucleotides read TGTGCCTGGAGTACACAGGGGGCCGTGGGCACTGAAGCTTTCTTT.

The gene calls are TRBV20-1 and TRBJ2-7, with D tentatively TRBD1 (5 bases). V was shortened by 2 bases and J by 4 bases, with 6 bases between the two germline ends. Germline assignment: CDR1 DFQATT and CDR2 SNEGSKA (reference sequence). The CDR3 runs to 11 residues. CDR3 residues: CSARTGYEQYF. CDR3 in DNA: TGCAGTGCTAGAACAGGTTACGAGCAGTACTTC.

A remark on this clone: An end of the junction differs from the germline gene, which may be a read error. This chain connects TRBV7-2 to TRBJ2-1; possibly TRBD2 for D (5 bases). There are 12 residues in the CDR3. Germline V gene data show CDR1 as SGHTA and CDR2 as FQGNSA. As DNA, the CDR3 is TGTGCCAGCAGCCCCCGGACTTCCCACGCGCTCTTC. It is translated as CASSPRTSHALF.